This TCR beta chain was found in a study of PD-1 blockade in classical Hodgkin lymphoma. Study results and limitations: Nothing has yet pinned down what causes the repertoire differences, possibly disease activity or prior therapy.

Time point indicated: cycle 4 day 1 (C4D1), after less than seven weeks of nivolumab. Every patient relapsed after autologous stem cell transplantation, and brentuximab vedotin exposure varied. Libraries were prepared by immunoSEQ multiplex PCR; TCRdb keeps only in-frame clonotypes and omits some of them. Counted here are around 7,300 clones, 65% to 90% occurring once; the ten biggest clones make up 42%. Details on this clone: Antigen unknown.

This CDR3 is 19 amino acids long. The material was peripheral blood mononuclear cells (PBMCs), obtained before the fourth cycle of nivolumab. The chain carries TRBV21-1 and TRBJ2-2; TRBD1, the table's D call, lacks a check against the DNA. TRBV21-1 is termed a pseudogene. This sequence originates from a human donor with classical Hodgkin lymphoma. CDR3 protein: CASSKVRGRRGRDTGELFF. DNA of the CDR3: TGTGCCAGCAGCAAAGTCAGGGGTAGGAGGGGGCGCGACACCGGGGAGCTGTTTTTT.